A selection of T cell receptor beta chains follows, all from one sample in a study of blood T cells in healthy people across ages. TCRdb itself ran the 5' RACE reads through MiXCR, one entry per CDR3 protein. Of about 580,000 distinct CDR3 sequences in the sample, roughly 48% are singletons; the top ten hold around 23%. The sequenced sample was blood. Source of these receptors: a man aged 80 or over in good health. Both conserved end residues are part of each CDR3. Each record gives: D gene, V gene, clone size, J gene, CDR3 protein, CDR3 DNA. The D gene is left open where the match is weak. Part of the rows lack a size; the others show once, few, many or a class for expanded clones.

>TRBD2|TRBV29-1|few|TRBJ2-5
CSGGVAGQETQYF
TGCAGCGGGGGGGTAGCGGGACAAGAGACCCAGTACTTC
>.|TRBV7-2|.|TRBJ2-1
CASSLGYLAYEQFF
TGTGCCAGCAGCTTAGGTTACTTGGCCTATGAGCAGTTCTTC
>TRBD2|TRBV6-2/TRBV6-3|.|TRBJ2-5
CASSRTSGIVETQYF
TGTGCCAGCAGCCGGACTAGCGGGATTGTGGAGACCCAGTACTTC
>.|TRBV28|few|TRBJ2-7
CASTPPGSFPKYF
TGTGCCAGCACCCCACCTGGAAGTTTTCCTAAGTACTTC
>.|TRBV27|few|TRBJ2-5
CASSLTGNEQYF
TGTGCCAGCAGTCTAACAGGGAATGAGCAGTACTTC
>TRBD1|TRBV28|.|TRBJ2-1
CASSLPPGQGVYEQFF
TGTGCCAGCAGTTTGCCTCCGGGACAGGGGGTTTATGAGCAGTTCTTC
>.|TRBV5-1|.|TRBJ1-2
CASSLEAFGYTF
TGCGCCAGCAGCTTGGAGGCGTTTGGCTACACCTTC
>TRBD1|TRBV15|.|TRBJ1-2
CATSADRGLWGYTF
TGTGCCACCAGCGCGGACAGGGGACTATGGGGCTACACCTTC
>.|TRBV6-5|many|TRBJ1-1
CASREIDRTEAFF
TGTGCCAGCAGAGAAATCGATCGGACTGAAGCTTTCTTT
>TRBD2|TRBV6-5|few|TRBJ2-7
CASSYSGASGSMNEQYF
TGTGCCAGCAGTTACTCGGGGGCTAGCGGGAGCATGAACGAGCAGTACTTC
>.|TRBV2|.|TRBJ1-1
CASSEGGLNTEAFF
TGTGCCAGCAGTGAGGGGGGATTGAACACTGAAGCTTTCTTT
>TRBD2|TRBV7-2|.|TRBJ2-7
CASSNPGTSGRYRNEQYF
TGTGCCAGCAGCAACCCCGGGACTAGCGGGAGGTACCGCAACGAGCAGTACTTC
>.|TRBV7-9|few|TRBJ2-3
CASSLGGPRADTQYF
TGTGCCAGCAGCTTAGGAGGTCCTAGAGCAGATACGCAGTATTTT
>TRBD1|TRBV7-6|many|TRBJ2-1
CASSELQGSEQFF
TGTGCCAGCAGCGAACTACAGGGGAGTGAGCAGTTCTTC
>TRBD2|TRBV20-1|.|TRBJ2-1
CSASPGLVSYNEQFF
TGCAGTGCCTCACCGGGACTAGTTAGTTACAATGAGCAGTTCTTC
>.|TRBV20-1|.|TRBJ2-3
CSASPSPVDTQYF
TGCAGTGCTAGCCCTTCCCCCGTAGATACGCAGTATTTT
>TRBD1|TRBV5-1|.|TRBJ2-2
CASSPGTGTGELFF
TGCGCCAGCAGTCCCGGGACAGGAACCGGGGAGCTGTTTTTT
>TRBD1|TRBV29-1|.|TRBJ2-3
CSVRDRASTDTQYF
TGCAGCGTTCGGGACAGAGCCAGCACAGATACGCAGTATTTT
>TRBD2|TRBV20-1|few|TRBJ2-1
CSAGTSGSRTYNEQFF
TGCAGTGCTGGGACTAGCGGGAGTAGGACCTACAATGAGCAGTTCTTC
>.|TRBV29-1|few|TRBJ2-7
CSVPGSGRKGPEQYF
TGCAGCGTCCCTGGGAGCGGGCGAAAGGGTCCCGAGCAGTACTTC
>.|TRBV6-6|.|TRBJ2-6
CASATVSSGANVLTF
TGTGCCAGTGCGACAGTAAGCTCTGGGGCCAACGTCCTGACTTTC
>.|TRBV2|.|TRBJ2-5
CASSRDTGGETQYF
TGTGCCAGCAGTCGTGACACTGGGGGAGAGACCCAGTACTTC